This TCR beta chain was sequenced for a study of blood T cell repertoires in COVID-19. Across the whole study: The samples span acute and convalescent COVID-19 from the United States, Italy and Spain.

The CDR3 totals 13 residues. Germline trimming cut 7 bases from V and 4 bases from J; bases unmatched to any gene: 3. CDR1 LNHDA and CDR2 SQIVND come from the germline V gene (reference sequence). The Seattle patients, enrolled during active infection, were followed longitudinally. As handled by the study authors: Scientists estimated how many nucleated cells there were by amplifying reference gene primers. Produced via immunoSEQ multiplex PCR; TCRdb's table is partial and in-frame only. V, J and clone size reflect that table, while D and trimming were determined from the DNA. This table holds approximately 90,000 clones, nearly 80% found once.

The sample consisted of peripheral blood. The chain uses TRBV19 and TRBJ2-1, with 8 bases lining up with TRBD2. The clonotype originates from a man between 65 and 85 years old with COVID-19, enrolled during active disease. The CDR3 reads CASKGTRYNEQFF. The DNA of the CDR3 is TGTGCCAGTAAAGGGACTAGATACAATGAGCAGTTCTTC.